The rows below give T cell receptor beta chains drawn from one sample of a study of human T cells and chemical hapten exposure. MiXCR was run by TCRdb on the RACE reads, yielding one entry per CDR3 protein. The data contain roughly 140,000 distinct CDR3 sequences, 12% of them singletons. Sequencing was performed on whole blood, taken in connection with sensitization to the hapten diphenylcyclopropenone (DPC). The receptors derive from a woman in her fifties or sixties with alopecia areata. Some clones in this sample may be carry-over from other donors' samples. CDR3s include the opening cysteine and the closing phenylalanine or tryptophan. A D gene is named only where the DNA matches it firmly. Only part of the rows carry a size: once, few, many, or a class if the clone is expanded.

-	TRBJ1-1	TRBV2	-	TGTGCCAGCACCTTAACCCGGGCCCCGAACACTGAAGCTTTCTTT	CASTLTRAPNTEAFF
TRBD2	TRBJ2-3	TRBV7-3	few	TGTGCCAGCAGCTTACCGCGACTAGCGGCCTCAACGCAGTATTTT	CASSLPRLAASTQYF
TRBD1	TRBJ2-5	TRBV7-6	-	TGTGCCAGTAGACAGGGAGAGACCCAGTACTTC	CASRQGETQYF
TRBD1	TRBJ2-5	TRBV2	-	TGTGCCAGCAGGAGCTATACGGGGACAGGCCAAGAGACCCAGCACTTC	CASRSYTGTGQETQHF
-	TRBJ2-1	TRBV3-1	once	TGTGCCAGCAGCCCCCGTACGATTAAAACCGGCGGTGAGCAGTTCTTC	CASSPRTIKTGGEQFF
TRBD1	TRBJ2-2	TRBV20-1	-	TGCAGTGCTAGACCTCACCGGGACAGGAACACCGGGGAGCTGTTTTTT	CSARPHRDRNTGELFF
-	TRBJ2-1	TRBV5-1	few	TGCGCCAGCAGCTCCTCAGGGGAGGGAGGCTACAATGAGCAGTTCTTC	CASSSSGEGGYNEQFF
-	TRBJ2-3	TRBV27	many	TGTGCCAGCAGTTTAGGGCCTACCCTAGGCACAGATACGCAGTATTTT	CASSLGPTLGTDTQYF
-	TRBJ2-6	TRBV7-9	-	TGTGCCAGCAGCGGCAGGGACCCTGGGGCCAACGTCCTGACTTTC	CASSGRDPGANVLTF
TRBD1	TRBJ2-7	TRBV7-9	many	TGTGCCAGCAGTATTACCTCCGGGACAGGGGGACACGAGCAGTACTTC	CASSITSGTGGHEQYF
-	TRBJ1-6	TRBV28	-	TGTGCCAGCAGTTTGAACTCCTATAATTCACCCCTCCACTTT	CASSLNSYNSPLHF
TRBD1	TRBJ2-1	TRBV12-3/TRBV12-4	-	TGTGCCAGCAGTTACCCACAGGGGGCTTACAATGAGCAGTTCTTC	CASSYPQGAYNEQFF
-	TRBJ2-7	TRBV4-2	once	TGTGCCAGCAGCTTCCGAGGGGTCGGGGGTTCGCGCGAGCAGTACTTC	CASSFRGVGGSREQYF
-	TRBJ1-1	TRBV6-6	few	TGTGCCAGCAGTTACGCCCCTAGGGAGGCTGAAGCTTTCTTT	CASSYAPREAEAFF
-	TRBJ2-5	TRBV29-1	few	TGCAGCGTGGGGCAGGTCGCCCTCCAAGAGACCCAGTACTTC	CSVGQVALQETQYF
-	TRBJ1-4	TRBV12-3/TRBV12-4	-	TGTGCCGTCGGGGGTTGGACCCCGCGAAAACTGTTTTTT	CAVGGWTPRKLFF
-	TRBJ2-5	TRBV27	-	TGTGCCAGCAGTGCCAGGACTACCCCGGTAGGCCAGTACTTC	CASSARTTPVGQYF
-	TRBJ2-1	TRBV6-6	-	TGTGCCAGCAGTTACTACGAAAACAATGAGCAGTTCTTC	CASSYYENNEQFF
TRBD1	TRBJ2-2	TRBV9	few	TGTGCCAGCAGTGTTAGGACAGGGAATACCGGGGAGCTGTTTTTT	CASSVRTGNTGELFF
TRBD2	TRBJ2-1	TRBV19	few	TGTGCCACCGACTGGGGACTAGCGGGATACAATGAGCAGTTCTTC	CATDWGLAGYNEQFF
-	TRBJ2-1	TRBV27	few	TGTGCCACATCGCAAGGCGGGCCTCACAATGAGCAGTTCTTC	CATSQGGPHNEQFF
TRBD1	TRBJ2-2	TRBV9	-	TGTGCCAGCAGCGTAGGACAGGGGACCGGGGAGCTGTTTTTT	CASSVGQGTGELFF
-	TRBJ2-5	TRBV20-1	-	TGCAGTGCTAGAGATCCTGGGGAGACCCAGTACTTC	CSARDPGETQYF
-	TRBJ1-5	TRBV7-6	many	TGTGCCAGCAGCAAGGGGCGGGCAGGGTTCGCCAATCAGCCCCAGCATTTT	CASSKGRAGFANQPQHF
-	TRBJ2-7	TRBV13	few	TGTGCCAGCAGCACCTTGACCCCGGCAGGCGAGCAGTACTTC	CASSTLTPAGEQYF
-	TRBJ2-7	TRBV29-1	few	TGCAGCGTTGGATCACCGGGACTCAGGGACGGTACCGAGCAGTACTTC	CSVGSPGLRDGTEQYF
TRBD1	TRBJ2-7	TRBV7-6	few	TGTGCCAGCAGCTCGGGACAGGGGACCCCCGAGCAGTACTTC	CASSSGQGTPEQYF
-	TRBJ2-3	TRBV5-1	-	TGCGCCAGCAGCTTGCGCCCACTTCAAGATACGCAGTATTTT	CASSLRPLQDTQYF
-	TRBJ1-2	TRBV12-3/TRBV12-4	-	TGTGCCAGCACTCCCATCGGCATAGCTAACTATGGCTACACCTTC	CASTPIGIANYGYTF
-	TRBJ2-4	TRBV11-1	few	TGTGCCAGCAGCCAGACTAGATCAGCCATTCAGTACTTC	CASSQTRSAIQYF
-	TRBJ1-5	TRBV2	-	TGTGCCAGCAGTGAATGGGTGTCAGTATACGGCAATCAGCCCCAGCATTTT	CASSEWVSVYGNQPQHF
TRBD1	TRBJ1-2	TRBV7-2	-	TGTGCCAGCAGCTCGCGGACAGGGGGGAATTATGGCTACACCTTC	CASSSRTGGNYGYTF
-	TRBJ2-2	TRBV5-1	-	TGCGCCAGCAGCTTGGCCAGGGGCACCGGGGAGCTGTTTTTT	CASSLARGTGELFF
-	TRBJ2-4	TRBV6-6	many	TGTGCCAGCAGTCCGGGGAGTGGCGGATTGGGCAAAAACATTCAGTACTTC	CASSPGSGGLGKNIQYF
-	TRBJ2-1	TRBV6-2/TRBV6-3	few	TGTGCCAGCAGTTACGCGGCCAATGAGCAGTTCTTC	CASSYAANEQFF
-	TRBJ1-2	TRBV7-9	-	TGTGCCAGCAGCTCTGGGGGGCATGGCTACACCTTC	CASSSGGHGYTF
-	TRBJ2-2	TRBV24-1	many	TGTGCCACCAGTGATCCCGGGACACGCACCGGGGAGCTGTTTTTT	CATSDPGTRTGELFF
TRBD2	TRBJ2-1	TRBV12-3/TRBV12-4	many	TGTGCCAGCAGTTCTAGCGGGATACGGAATGAGCAGTTCTTC	CASSSSGIRNEQFF
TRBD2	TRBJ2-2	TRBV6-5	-	TGTGCCAGCAGTTTCCGGACTAGCGGGACGGTCGGGGAGCTGTTTTTT	CASSFRTSGTVGELFF
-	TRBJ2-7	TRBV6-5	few	TGTGCCAGCAGTTACTCGAAGGGACACCTCTACGAGCAGTACTTC	CASSYSKGHLYEQYF
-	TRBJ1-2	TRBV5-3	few	TGTGCCAGAAGCTCCGGACGCATCCCCTCATATGGCTACACCTTC	CARSSGRIPSYGYTF
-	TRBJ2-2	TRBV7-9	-	TGTGCCAGCAGCTCCCAGGGCCGGAACACCGGGGAGCTGTTTTTT	CASSSQGRNTGELFF
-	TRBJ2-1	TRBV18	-	TGTGCCAGCTCACCTATAGAACAAGAGCAGTTCTTC	CASSPIEQEQFF
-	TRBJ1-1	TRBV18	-	TGTGCCAGCTCACCACCTACAGCCACTGAAGCTTTCTTT	CASSPPTATEAFF
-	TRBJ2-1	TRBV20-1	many	TGCAGTGCTATCCCAGGGCGGGAAGGTTACAATGAGCAGTTCTTC	CSAIPGREGYNEQFF